This T cell receptor beta chain was identified during a study of cytomegalovirus exposure and HLA in healthy donors. On the study more broadly: Both the 100 to 150 validation repertoires and the 666 first-cohort repertoires used the same platform, as reported by a later analysis.

Sequenced by immunoSEQ multiplex PCR; TCRdb stores in-frame clones only, minus some. The sample gives a few hundred thousand clones, approximately 88% of which show up once; around an eighth is in the top ten. Study-level findings and limits: Most TCR sequences were rare, but some public TCRs occurred in many donors. It was 150 to 200 TCR beta chains that were listed as cytomegalovirus-associated.

As concerns this clone: Its antigen remains unknown.

The donors belonged to the approximately 120-subject validation cohort, separate from the approximately 700-subject first cohort. This receptor was obtained from a woman younger than 45 in good health and CMV-seropositive. Material for sequencing was PBMCs.

CDR3: CASSLSGAGGQPQHF. The CDR3 coding sequence is TGTGCCAGCAGTTTATCGGGGGCTGGCGGTCAGCCCCAGCATTTT. The chain carries TRBV27 and TRBJ1-5, with a tentative D call TRBD1 (6 bases). The CDR3 is made up of 15 amino acids. V dropped 0 bases and J dropped 6 bases, with 12 bases sitting between them. CDR1 and CDR2 from the germline V gene are MNHEY and SMNVEV (reference sequence).